The clone carrying this TCR beta chain is a singleton in its sample. Looked up from germline, CDR1 is SGHRS and CDR2 is YFSETQ. CDR3 length: 14 residues. V trimming: 5 bases; J trimming: 5 bases; junction bases outside the gene matches: 5. The record originates from a study of blood T cell repertoires in COVID-19. Measured with immunoSEQ multiplex PCR; TCRdb has only the in-frame clones, and not every one. In the table there are 190,000 or so clones, roughly 90% of which are singletons. This study enrolled people aged about 18 to 100 from about two dozen US geographic areas. Clinical history reported by participants formed the basis on which cohorts were assigned.

The sequence came from a woman younger than 35 who had recovered from COVID-19. The sequenced sample was PBMCs or T cells enriched from blood (not recorded which). The chain recombines TRBV5-1 with TRBJ2-1; 9 bases are shared with TRBD1. CDR3 loop: CASRRQGGNNEQFF. The DNA of the CDR3 is TGCGCCAGCAGAAGACAGGGGGGGAACAATGAGCAGTTCTTC.